The 8 T cell receptor beta chains below all came from one sample that was sequenced in a study of T cells in Graves' hyperthyroidism and ophthalmopathy. Amplification targeted TCR beta CDR3 regions from RNA transcripts. HTBI primers drove first-round RT-PCR of the TCR CDR3. TCRdb re-derived calls from the multiplex PCR reads in MiXCR, one entry per CDR3 protein. The sample yields around 620,000 distinct CDR3 sequences, around 46% seen once. The sequenced material came from peripheral blood or thyroid tissue (not recorded which). The receptors shown here come from an adult woman with Graves' disease, either hyperthyroidism or ophthalmopathy (not recorded which).

This clonotype came up once. The chain links TRBV7-2 to TRBJ2-7, with D perhaps being TRBD1 or TRBD2 (5 bases each). The length of the CDR3 is 15 residues. Deletions cut 5 bases from V and 5 bases from J, with 19 bases between. The germline V gene encodes CDR1 SGHTA and CDR2 FQGNSA. The CDR3 DNA reads as TGTGCCAGCAGCCTCCAGCAGGGACCGGGCCACGAGCAGTACTTC. Protein: CASSLQQGPGHEQYF.

The rearrangement links TRBV15 to TRBJ2-2, with unresolved D. The CDR3 has 13 amino acids. The germline V and J ends were trimmed by 4 bases and 7 bases, with 10 bases remaining between them. Germline V gene sequence: CDR1 LNHNV, CDR2 YYDKDF (reference sequence). CDR3 nucleotide sequence: TGTGCCACCAGCACCCTCCAGGTCGGGGAGCTGTTTTTT. Residues: CATSTLQVGELFF.

The rearrangement joins TRBV10-3 to TRBJ2-7, with D perhaps matching TRBD1 (6 bases). In germline, CDR1 is ENHRY, CDR2 SYGVKD. V lost 4 bases to trimming and J lost 3 bases, with 13 bases between them. The CDR3 spans 14 residues. CDR3 nucleotides: TGTGCCATCAGTGCGACGGACAGTAACTACGAGCAGTACTTC. Translated: CAISATDSNYEQYF.

The rearrangement links TRBV29-1 to TRBJ1-2; TRBD1 agrees at 9 bases. The length of the CDR3 is 13 residues. Germline V gives CDR1 SQVTM, CDR2 ANQGSEA. V lost 5 bases, J lost 7 bases, and 8 bases stayed unmatched. The CDR3 region is CSVSTGGTSGYTF. The CDR3 nucleotides are TGCAGCGTTTCGACAGGGGGAACTTCTGGCTACACCTTC.

The chain links TRBV19 to TRBJ2-5; D might be TRBD1 (5 bases). V was trimmed by 3 bases and J by 5 bases, leaving 10 bases between them. Germline CDR1 reads LNHDA; CDR2 reads SQIVND (reference sequence). CDR3 size: 13 residues. In DNA, the CDR3 is TGTGCCAGTAGTATGTTGACAGCGGAGACCCAGTACTTC. Translated, it gives CASSMLTAETQYF.

The rearrangement joins TRBV29-1 to TRBJ1-3; D remains unclear. Trimming removed 8 bases from V and 2 bases from J, with 7 bases in between. Germline V CDR1 and CDR2: SQVTM, ANQGSEA. This CDR3 has 11 amino acids. CDR3 region: CSFGPGNTIYF. The DNA of the CDR3 is TGCAGCTTTGGGCCTGGAAACACCATATATTTT.

This clonotype was recorded at least ten times. The chain has TRBV7-9 and TRBJ1-1; D perhaps matches TRBD1 (5 bases). Trimming pared 5 bases from V and 6 bases from J, leaving 7 bases between. This CDR3 contains 11 residues. Germline V gives CDR1 SEHNR, CDR2 FQNEAQ (reference sequence). In DNA form, the CDR3 reads TGTGCCAGCAGCCAGGGCCCTGAAGCTTTCTTT. Protein product: CASSQGPEAFF.

Remarks on this clonotype: The germline gene is not matched at one end of the junction; a read error may be the cause. The chain joins TRBV10-3 to TRBJ2-6; D is ambiguous. This CDR3 contains 10 residues. Germline assignment: CDR1 ENHRY and CDR2 SYGVKD. The CDR3, as DNA: TGCAGCACGGGGGCCAACGTCCTGACTTTC. It encodes CSTGANVLTF.